This TCR beta chain was sequenced during a study of response to subunit inactivated influenza vaccine. MiXCR, run by TCRdb on the RT-PCR reads, gives a single entry per CDR3 protein. The sample lists approximately 230,000 distinct CDR3 sequences; 10% to 15% were seen once. Study-level findings and limits: Few additional T cells are recruited per seasonal influenza vaccination, authors suggested.

Points on this clonotype: What it binds is not known.

Sequenced here: non-naive T cells sorted from PBMCs, sampled about 14 days before vaccination. This receptor was identified in a man between 50 and 59 years old who received an inactivated influenza vaccine.

CDR3 amino acids: CASRGQPPRSYEQYF. The CDR3 coding sequence is TGTGCCAGCAGAGGACAGCCCCCTCGGTCCTACGAGCAGTACTTC. This chain links TRBV6-1 with TRBJ2-7; D perhaps matches TRBD1 (6 bases). The CDR3 consists of 15 residues. Per the germline V gene, CDR1 is MNHNS and CDR2 is SASEGT. V lost 6 bases and J 1 base, leaving 16 bases between the germline ends.